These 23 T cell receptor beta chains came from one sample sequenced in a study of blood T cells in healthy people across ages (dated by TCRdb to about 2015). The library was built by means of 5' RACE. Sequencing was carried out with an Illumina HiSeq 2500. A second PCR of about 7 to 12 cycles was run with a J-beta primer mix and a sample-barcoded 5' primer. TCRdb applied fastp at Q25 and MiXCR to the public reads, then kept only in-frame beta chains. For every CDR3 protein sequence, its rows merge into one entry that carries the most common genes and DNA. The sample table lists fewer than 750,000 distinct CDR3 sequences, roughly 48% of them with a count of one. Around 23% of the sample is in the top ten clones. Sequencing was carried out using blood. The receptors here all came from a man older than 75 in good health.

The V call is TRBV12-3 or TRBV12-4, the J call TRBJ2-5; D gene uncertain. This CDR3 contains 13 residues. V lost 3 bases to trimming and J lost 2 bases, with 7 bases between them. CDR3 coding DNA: TGTGCCAGCAGTTTCCCATCACAAGAGACCCAGTACTTC. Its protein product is CASSFPSQETQYF.

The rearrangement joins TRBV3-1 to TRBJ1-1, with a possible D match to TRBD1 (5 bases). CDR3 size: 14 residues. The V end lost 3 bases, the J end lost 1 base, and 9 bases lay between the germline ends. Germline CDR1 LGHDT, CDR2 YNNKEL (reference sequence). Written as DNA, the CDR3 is TGTGCCAGCAGCCACCTAGGGGAGAACACTGAAGCTTTCTTT. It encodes CASSHLGENTEAFF.

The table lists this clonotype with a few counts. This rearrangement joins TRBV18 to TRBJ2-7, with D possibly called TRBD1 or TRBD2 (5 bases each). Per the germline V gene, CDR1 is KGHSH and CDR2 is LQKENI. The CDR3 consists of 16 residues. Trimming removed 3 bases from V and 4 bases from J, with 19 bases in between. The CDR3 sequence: CASSPGRGALTYEQYF. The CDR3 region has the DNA TGTGCCAGCTCACCGGGGAGAGGGGCCCTGACTTACGAGCAGTACTTC. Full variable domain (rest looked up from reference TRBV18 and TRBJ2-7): NAGVMQNPRHLVRRRGQEARLRCSPMKGHSHVYWYRQLPEEGLKFMVYLQKENIIDESGMPKERFSAEFPKEGPSILRIQQVVRGDSAAYFCASSPGRGALTYEQYFGPGTRLTVT.

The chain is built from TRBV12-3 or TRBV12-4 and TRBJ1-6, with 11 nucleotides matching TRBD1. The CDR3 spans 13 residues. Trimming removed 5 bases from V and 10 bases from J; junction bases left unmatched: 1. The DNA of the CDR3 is TGTGCCAGCAGTAGGGACAGGGGGTCACCCCTCCACTTT. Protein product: CASSRDRGSPLHF.

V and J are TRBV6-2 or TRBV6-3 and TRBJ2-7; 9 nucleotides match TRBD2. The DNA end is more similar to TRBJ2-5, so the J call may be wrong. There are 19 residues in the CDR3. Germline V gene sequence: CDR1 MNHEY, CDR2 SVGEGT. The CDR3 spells CASSYSFGGRALSEETQYF. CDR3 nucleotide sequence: TGTGCCAGCAGTTACTCCTTCGGCGGGAGGGCCCTCAGCGAAGAGACCCAGTACTTC.

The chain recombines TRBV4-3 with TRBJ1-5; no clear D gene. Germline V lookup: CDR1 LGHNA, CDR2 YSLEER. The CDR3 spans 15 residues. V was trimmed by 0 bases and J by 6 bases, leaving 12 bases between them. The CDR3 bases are TGCGCCAGCAGCCAAGATCACTCGCGAGGTCAGCCCCAGCATTTT. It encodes CASSQDHSRGQPQHF.

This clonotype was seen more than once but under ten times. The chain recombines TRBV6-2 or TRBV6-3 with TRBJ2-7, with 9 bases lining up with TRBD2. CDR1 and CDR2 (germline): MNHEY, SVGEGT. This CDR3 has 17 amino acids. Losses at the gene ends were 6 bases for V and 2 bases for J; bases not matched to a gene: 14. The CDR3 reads CASSKGRGSGSTYEQYF. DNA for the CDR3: TGTGCCAGCAGCAAGGGACGAGGTAGCGGGAGTACCTACGAGCAGTACTTC.

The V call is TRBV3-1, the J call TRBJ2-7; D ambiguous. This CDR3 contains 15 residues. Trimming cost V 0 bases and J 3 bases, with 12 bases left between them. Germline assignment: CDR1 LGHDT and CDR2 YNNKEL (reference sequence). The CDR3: CASSQEEVGRYEQYF. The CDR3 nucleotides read TGTGCCAGCAGCCAAGAGGAAGTAGGTCGCTACGAGCAGTACTTC.

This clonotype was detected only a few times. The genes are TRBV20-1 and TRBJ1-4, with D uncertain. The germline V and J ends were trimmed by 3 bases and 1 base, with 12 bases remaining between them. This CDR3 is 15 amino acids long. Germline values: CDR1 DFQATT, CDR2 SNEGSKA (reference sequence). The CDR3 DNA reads TGCAGTGCTAGTGTCGACTTCGAAACTAATGAAAAACTGTTTTTT. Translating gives CSASVDFETNEKLFF.

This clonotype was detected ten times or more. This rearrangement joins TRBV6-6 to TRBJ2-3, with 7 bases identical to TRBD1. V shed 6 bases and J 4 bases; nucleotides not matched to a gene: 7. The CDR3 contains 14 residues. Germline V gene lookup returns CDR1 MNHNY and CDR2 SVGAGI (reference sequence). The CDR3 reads CASRRTGIPDTQYF. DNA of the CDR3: TGTGCCAGCAGACGGACAGGAATACCAGATACGCAGTATTTT.

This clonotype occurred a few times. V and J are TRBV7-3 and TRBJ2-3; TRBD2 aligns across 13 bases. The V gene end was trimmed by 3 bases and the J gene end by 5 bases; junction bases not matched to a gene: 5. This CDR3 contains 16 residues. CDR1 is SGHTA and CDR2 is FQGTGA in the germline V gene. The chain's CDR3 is CASSFTSGGARDTQYF. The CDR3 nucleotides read TGTGCCAGCAGCTTCACTAGCGGGGGGGCGAGAGATACGCAGTATTTT.

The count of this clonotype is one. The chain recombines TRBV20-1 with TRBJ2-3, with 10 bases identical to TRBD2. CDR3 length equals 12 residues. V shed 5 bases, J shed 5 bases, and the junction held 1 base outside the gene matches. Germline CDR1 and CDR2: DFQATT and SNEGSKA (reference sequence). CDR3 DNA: TGCAGTGCTCTAGCGGGAGTAGATACGCAGTATTTT. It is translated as CSALAGVDTQYF.

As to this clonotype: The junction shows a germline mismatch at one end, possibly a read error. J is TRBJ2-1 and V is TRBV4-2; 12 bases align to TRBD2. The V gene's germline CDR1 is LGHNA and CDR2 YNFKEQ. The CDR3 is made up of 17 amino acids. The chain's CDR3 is CANSQVFATSGRTEQFF. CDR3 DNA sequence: TGTGCCAACAGCCAAGTCTTCGCGACTAGCGGGAGAACTGAGCAGTTCTTC.

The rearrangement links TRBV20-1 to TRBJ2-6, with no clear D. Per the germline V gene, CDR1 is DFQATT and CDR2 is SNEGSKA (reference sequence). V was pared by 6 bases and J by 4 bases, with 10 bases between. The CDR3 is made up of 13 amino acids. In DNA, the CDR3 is TGCAGTGCCGAGGCGGAAGGGGCCAACGTCCTGACTTTC. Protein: CSAEAEGANVLTF.

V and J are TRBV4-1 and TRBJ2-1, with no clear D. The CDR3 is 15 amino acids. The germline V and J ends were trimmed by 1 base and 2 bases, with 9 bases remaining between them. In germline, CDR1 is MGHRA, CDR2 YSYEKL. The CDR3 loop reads CASSQVISPYNEQFF. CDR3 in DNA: TGCGCCAGCAGCCAAGTGATCTCACCCTACAATGAGCAGTTCTTC.

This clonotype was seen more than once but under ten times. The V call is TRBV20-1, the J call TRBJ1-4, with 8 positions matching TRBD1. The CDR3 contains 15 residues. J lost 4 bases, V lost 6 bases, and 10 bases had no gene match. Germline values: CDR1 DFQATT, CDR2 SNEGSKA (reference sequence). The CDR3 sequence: CSARSGTGSNEKLFF. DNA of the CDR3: TGCAGTGCCAGATCCGGGACAGGTAGTAATGAAAAACTGTTTTTT.

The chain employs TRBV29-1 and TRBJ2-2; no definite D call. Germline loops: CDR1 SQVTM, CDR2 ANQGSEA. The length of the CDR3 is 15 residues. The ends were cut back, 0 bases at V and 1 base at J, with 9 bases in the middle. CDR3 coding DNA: TGCAGCGTTGAAGATGAGGCCGAGAACACCGGGGAGCTGTTTTTT. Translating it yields CSVEDEAENTGELFF.

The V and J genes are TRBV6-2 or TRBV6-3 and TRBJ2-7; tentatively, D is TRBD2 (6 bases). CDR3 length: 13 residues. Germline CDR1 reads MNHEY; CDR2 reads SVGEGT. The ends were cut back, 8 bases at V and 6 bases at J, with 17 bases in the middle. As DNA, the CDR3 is TGTGCCAGCCGCCGGGGACTGGGCTTCGAGCAGTACTTC. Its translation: CASRRGLGFEQYF.

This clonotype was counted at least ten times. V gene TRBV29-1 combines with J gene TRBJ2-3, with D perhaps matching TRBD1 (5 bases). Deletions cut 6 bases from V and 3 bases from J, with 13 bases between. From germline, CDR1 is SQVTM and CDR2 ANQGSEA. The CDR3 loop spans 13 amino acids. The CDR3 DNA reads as TGCAGCGTAAAAGGAAGACAGACAGATACGCAGTATTTT. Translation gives CSVKGRQTDTQYF.

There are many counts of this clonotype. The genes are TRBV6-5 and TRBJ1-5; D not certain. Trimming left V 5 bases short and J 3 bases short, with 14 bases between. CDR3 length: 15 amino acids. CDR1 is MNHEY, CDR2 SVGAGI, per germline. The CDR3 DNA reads TGTGCCAGCAGTACCTCTTGGCAGGACAATCAGCCCCAGCATTTT. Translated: CASSTSWQDNQPQHF.

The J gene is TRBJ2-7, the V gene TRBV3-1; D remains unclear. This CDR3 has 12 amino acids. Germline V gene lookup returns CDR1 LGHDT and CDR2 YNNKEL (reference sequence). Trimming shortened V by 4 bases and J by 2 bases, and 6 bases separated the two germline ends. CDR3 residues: CASSLQAYEQYF. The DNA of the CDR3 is TGTGCCAGCAGCCTTCAAGCCTACGAGCAGTACTTC.

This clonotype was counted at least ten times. CDR3: CASSYSTRGLETQYF. The CDR3 bases are TGTGCCAGCAGTTACTCGACCCGGGGGCTAGAGACCCAGTACTTC. This chain uses TRBV6-6 with TRBJ2-5; either TRBD1 or TRBD2 may fit D (6 bases each). This CDR3 has 15 residues. Germline values: CDR1 MNHNY, CDR2 SVGAGI (reference sequence). V was clipped by 0 bases and J by 4 bases, with 12 bases between them.

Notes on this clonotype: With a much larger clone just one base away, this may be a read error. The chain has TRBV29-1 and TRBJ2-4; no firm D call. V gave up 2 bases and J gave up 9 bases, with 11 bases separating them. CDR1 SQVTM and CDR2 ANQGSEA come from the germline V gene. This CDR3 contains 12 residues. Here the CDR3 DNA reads TGCAGCGTTGAAAGTTGGGTGGGCATTCAGTACTTC. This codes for CSVESWVGIQYF.